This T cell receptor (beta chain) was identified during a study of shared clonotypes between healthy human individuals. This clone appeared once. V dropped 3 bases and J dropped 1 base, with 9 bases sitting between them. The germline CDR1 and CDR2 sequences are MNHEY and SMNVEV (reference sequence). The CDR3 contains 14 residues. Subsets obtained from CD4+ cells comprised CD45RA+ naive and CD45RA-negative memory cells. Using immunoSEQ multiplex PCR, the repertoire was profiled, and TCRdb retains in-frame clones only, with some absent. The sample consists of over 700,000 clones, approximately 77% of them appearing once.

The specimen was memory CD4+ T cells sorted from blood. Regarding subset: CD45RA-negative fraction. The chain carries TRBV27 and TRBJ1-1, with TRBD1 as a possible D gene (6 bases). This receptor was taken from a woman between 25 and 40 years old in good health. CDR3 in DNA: TGTGCCAGCAGTTTGGGGGCGTGGAACACTGAAGCTTTCTTT. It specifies CASSLGAWNTEAFF.